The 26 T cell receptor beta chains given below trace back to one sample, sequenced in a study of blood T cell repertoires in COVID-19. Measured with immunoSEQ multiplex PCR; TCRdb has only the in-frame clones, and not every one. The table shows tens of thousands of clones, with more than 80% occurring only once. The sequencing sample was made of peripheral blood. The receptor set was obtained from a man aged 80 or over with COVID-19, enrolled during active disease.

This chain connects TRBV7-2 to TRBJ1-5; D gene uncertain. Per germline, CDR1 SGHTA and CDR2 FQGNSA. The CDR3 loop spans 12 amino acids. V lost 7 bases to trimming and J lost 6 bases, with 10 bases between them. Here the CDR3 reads CASTLASQPQHF. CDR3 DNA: TGTGCCAGCACCCTCGCGAGTCAGCCCCAGCATTTT.

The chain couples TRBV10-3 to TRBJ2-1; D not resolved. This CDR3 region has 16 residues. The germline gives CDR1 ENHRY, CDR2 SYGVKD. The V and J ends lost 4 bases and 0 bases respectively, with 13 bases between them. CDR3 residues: CAISGRVLSSYNEQFF. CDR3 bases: TGTGCCATCAGTGGCCGGGTCCTGAGCTCCTACAATGAGCAGTTCTTC.

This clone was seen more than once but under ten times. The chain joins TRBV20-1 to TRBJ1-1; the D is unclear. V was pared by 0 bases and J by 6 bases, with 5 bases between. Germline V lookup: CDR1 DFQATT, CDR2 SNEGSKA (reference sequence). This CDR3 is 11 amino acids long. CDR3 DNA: TGCAGTGCTAGAGACAGGTCTGAAGCTTTCTTT. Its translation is CSARDRSEAFF.

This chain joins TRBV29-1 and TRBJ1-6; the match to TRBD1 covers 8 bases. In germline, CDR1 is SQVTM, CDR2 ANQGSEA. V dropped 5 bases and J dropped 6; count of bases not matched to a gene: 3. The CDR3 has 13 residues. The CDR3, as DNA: TGCAGCGTTCAACAGGGGGGTAATTCACCCCTCCACTTT. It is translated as CSVQQGGNSPLHF.

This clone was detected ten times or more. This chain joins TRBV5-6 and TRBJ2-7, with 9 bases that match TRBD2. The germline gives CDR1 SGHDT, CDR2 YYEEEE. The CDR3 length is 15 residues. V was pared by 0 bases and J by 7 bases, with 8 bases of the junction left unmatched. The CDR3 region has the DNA TGTGCCAGCAGCTTGGGGCTAGCGGGACCGAGGGAGCAGTACTTC. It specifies CASSLGLAGPREQYF.

CDR3 sequence reads: CASSVGGGPWDEQFF. The CDR3 coding sequence is TGTGCCAGCAGCGTAGGCGGGGGGCCTTGGGATGAGCAGTTCTTC. The chain has TRBV9 and TRBJ2-1, with 8 bases fitting TRBD2. Germline assignment: CDR1 SGDLS and CDR2 YYNGEE. This CDR3 contains 15 residues. J was trimmed by 8 bases and V by 0 bases; bases with no gene match: 7.

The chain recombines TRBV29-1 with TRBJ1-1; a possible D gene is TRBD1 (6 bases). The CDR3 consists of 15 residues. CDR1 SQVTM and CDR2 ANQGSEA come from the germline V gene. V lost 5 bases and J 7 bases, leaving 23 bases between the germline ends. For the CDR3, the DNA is TGCAGCGTTCACCCGGCCGGGACACCGAACGGTGAAGCTTTCTTT. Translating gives CSVHPAGTPNGEAFF.

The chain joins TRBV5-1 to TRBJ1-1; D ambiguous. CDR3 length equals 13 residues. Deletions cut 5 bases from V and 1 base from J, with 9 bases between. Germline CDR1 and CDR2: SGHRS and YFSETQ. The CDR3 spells CASSLRENTEAFF. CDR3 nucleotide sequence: TGCGCCAGCAGTCTTAGAGAGAACACTGAAGCTTTCTTT.

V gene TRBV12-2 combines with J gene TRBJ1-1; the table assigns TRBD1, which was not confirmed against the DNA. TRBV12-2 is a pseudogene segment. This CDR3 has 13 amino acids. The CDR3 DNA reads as TGTGCAAGTCGCTGGGGGACAGCCACTGAAGCTTTCTTT. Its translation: CASRWGTATEAFF.

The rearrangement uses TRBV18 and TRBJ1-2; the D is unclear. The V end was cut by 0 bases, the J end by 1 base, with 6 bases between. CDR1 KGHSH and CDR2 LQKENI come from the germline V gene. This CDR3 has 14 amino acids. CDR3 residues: CASSPPSSNYGYTF. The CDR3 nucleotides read TGTGCCAGCTCACCACCGTCCAGTAACTATGGCTACACCTTC.

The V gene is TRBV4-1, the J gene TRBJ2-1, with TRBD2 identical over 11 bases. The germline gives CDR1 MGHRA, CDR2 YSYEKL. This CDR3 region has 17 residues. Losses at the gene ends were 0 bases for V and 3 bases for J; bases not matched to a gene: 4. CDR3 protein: CASSQDGLAGIYNEQFF. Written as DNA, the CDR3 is TGCGCCAGCAGCCAAGACGGACTAGCGGGTATCTACAATGAGCAGTTCTTC.

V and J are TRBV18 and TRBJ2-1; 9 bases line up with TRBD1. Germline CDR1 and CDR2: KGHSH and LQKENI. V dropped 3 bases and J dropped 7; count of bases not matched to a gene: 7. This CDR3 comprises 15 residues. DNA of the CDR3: TGTGCCAGCTCACCTCCGGGACAGGGTAAGAATGAGCAGTTCTTC. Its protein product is CASSPPGQGKNEQFF.

CDR3 nucleotides: TGTGCCAGCTCACCGAGGAACACTGAAGCTTTCTTT. Protein: CASSPRNTEAFF. The chain combines TRBV18 with TRBJ1-1; D unresolved. Germline values: CDR1 KGHSH, CDR2 LQKENI. The CDR3 is 12 residues long. Deletions cut 3 bases from V and 1 base from J, with 3 bases between.

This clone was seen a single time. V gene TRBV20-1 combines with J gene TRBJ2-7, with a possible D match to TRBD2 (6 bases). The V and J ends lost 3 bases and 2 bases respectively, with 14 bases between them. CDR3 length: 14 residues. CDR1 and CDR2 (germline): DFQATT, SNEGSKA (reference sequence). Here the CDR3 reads CSASRGSSTYEQYF. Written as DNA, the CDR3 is TGCAGTGCTAGTCGGGGGAGCTCCACCTACGAGCAGTACTTC.

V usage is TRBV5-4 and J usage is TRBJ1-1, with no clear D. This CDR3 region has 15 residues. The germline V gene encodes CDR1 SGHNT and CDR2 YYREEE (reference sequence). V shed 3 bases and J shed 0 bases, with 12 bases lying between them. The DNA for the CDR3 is TGTGCCAGCAGCTCGGGCGGGAACTTGAACACTGAAGCTTTCTTT. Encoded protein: CASSSGGNLNTEAFF.

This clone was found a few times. CDR3 in DNA: TGTGCCAGCAGCTGGTGGGACAAACCGAACTATGGCTACACCTTC. The encoded protein is CASSWWDKPNYGYTF. The rearrangement joins TRBV7-9 to TRBJ1-2; D is possibly TRBD1 (6 bases). V lost 4 bases and J lost 2, with 14 bases in between. Germline loops: CDR1 SEHNR, CDR2 FQNEAQ (reference sequence). The CDR3 has 15 residues.

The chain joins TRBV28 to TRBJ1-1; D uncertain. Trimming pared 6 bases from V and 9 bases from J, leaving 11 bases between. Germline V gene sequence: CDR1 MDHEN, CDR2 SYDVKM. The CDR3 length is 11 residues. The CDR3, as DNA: TGTGCCAGCAGCCCAAACAGACAAGCTTTCTTT. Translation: CASSPNRQAFF.

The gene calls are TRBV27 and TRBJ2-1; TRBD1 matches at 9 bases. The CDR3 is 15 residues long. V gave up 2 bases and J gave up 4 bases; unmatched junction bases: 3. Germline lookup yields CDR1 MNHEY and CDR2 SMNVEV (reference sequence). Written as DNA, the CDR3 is TGTGCCAGCAGTTTACAGGGACAGGGATACAATGAGCAGTTCTTC. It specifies CASSLQGQGYNEQFF.

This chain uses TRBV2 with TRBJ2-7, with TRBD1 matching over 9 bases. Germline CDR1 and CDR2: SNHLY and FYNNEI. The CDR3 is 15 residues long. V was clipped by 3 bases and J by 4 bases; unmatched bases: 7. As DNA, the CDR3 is TGTGCCAGCAGTGAGGAGGGACAGGGATTGTACGAGCAGTACTTC. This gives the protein CASSEEGQGLYEQYF.

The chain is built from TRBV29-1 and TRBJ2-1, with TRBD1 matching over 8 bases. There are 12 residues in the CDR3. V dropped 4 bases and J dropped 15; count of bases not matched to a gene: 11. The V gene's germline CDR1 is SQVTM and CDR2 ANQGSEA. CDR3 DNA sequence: TGCAGCGTTGGAAGGGCCGGACAGGGTCGGTTCTTC. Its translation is CSVGRAGQGRFF.

CDR3 in DNA: TGCAGCGTTGAAGGAGGGTATGGCTACACCTTC. This gives the protein CSVEGGYGYTF. This chain uses TRBV29-1 with TRBJ1-2; D unresolved. Germline CDR1 SQVTM, CDR2 ANQGSEA. Between the trimmed V and J ends, which lost 1 base and 5 bases, there was a span of 5 bases. This CDR3 is 11 amino acids long.

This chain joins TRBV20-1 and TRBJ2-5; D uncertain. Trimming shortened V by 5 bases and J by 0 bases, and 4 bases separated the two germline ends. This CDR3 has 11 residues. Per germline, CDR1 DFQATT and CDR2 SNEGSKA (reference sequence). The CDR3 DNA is TGCAGTGCTTCAGACCAAGAGACCCAGTACTTC. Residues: CSASDQETQYF.

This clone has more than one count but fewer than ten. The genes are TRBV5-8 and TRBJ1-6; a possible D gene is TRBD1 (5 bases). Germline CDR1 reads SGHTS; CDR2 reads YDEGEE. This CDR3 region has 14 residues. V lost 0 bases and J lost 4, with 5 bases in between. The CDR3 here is CASSLGQYNSPLHF. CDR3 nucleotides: TGTGCCAGCAGCTTGGGACAGTATAATTCACCCCTCCACTTT.

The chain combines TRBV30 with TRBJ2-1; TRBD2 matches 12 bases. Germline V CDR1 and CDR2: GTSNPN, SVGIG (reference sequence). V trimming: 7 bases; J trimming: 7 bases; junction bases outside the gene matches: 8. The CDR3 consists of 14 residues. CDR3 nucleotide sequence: TGTGCCTTTCCTAGCGGGAGGGCCGGGAATGAGCAGTTCTTC. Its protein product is CAFPSGRAGNEQFF.

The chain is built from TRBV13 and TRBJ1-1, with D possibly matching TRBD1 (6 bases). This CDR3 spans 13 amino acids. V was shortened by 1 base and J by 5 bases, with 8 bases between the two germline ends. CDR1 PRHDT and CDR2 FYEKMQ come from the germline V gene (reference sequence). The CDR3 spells CASSLDRETEAFF. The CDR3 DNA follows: TGTGCCAGCAGCTTAGACAGGGAGACTGAAGCTTTCTTT.

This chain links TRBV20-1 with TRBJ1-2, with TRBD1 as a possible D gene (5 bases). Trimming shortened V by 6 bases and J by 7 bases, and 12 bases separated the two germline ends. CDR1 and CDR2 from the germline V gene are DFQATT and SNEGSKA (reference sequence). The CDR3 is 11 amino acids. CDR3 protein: CSARPGGGYTF. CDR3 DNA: TGCAGTGCACGTCCCGGGGGTGGCTACACCTTC.